Listed below are T cell receptor beta chains from one sample, sequenced in a study of T-cell reconstitution after alpha-beta-depleted transplantation in children. TCRdb re-called the PCR reads with MiXCR, one entry per CDR3 protein. The table includes about 900,000 distinct CDR3 sequences, under 30% detected once. The material sequenced was PBMCs, mostly from graft donor cells, taken 360 days after TCRalphabeta/CD19-depleted stem cell transplant. The source of these receptors is a boy under two years old who had a stem cell transplant for SCID, so the T cells may come from the graft donor. Both conserved end residues are part of each CDR3. A D gene is named only where the DNA matches it firmly. The size of a clone is reported for some rows only, either as once, few or many, or as a class for expanded clones.

CDR3 DNA: TGCAGTGCTAGAGCGGGGGGGCGGGATGAGCAGTTCTTC
CDR3 protein: CSARAGGRDEQFF
V gene: TRBV20-1
J gene: TRBJ2-1
D gene: TRBD2
clone size: once

CDR3 DNA: TGTGCCATCAGTGACCCGGGACTAGTTCTGCCCCAGTACTTC
CDR3 protein: CAISDPGLVLPQYF
V gene: TRBV10-3
J gene: TRBJ2-5
D gene: TRBD2
clone size: few

CDR3 DNA: TGCAGTGCTAGAGTTTCAGGGCTAGACGGGGAGCTGTTTTTT
CDR3 protein: CSARVSGLDGELFF
V gene: TRBV20-1
J gene: TRBJ2-2
D gene: NA
clone size: NA

CDR3 DNA: TGCGCCAGCAGCCAAGATGGGGCAGGGTGGAACACCGGGGAGCTGTTTTTT
CDR3 protein: CASSQDGAGWNTGELFF
V gene: TRBV4-3
J gene: TRBJ2-2
D gene: NA
clone size: few

CDR3 DNA: TGTGCCAGCTCACCACAACAGGGGCGGTGGGGCACTGAAGCTTTCTTT
CDR3 protein: CASSPQQGRWGTEAFF
V gene: TRBV18
J gene: TRBJ1-1
D gene: TRBD1
clone size: NA

CDR3 DNA: TGTGCCAGCAGCGACGACAGGGAGGGAGAGACCCAGTACTTC
CDR3 protein: CASSDDREGETQYF
V gene: TRBV7-7
J gene: TRBJ2-5
D gene: NA
clone size: once

CDR3 DNA: TGCGCCAGCAGCCAAGAAAGGTTCAATGAGCAGTTCTTC
CDR3 protein: CASSQERFNEQFF
V gene: TRBV4-3
J gene: TRBJ2-1
D gene: NA
clone size: NA

CDR3 DNA: TGTGCCAGCAGTTTTAACCGTGGTTCGAGCTCCTACGAGCAGTACTTC
CDR3 protein: CASSFNRGSSSYEQYF
V gene: TRBV12-3/TRBV12-4
J gene: TRBJ2-7
D gene: NA
clone size: NA

CDR3 DNA: TGTGCCAGCAGTCCGAGGAAATTAGCGGGGGATTCCGATACGCAGTATTTT
CDR3 protein: CASSPRKLAGDSDTQYF
V gene: TRBV12-3/TRBV12-4
J gene: TRBJ2-3
D gene: TRBD2
clone size: NA

CDR3 DNA: TGTGCCAGCAGCTTGACGGGGGACACCATATATTTT
CDR3 protein: CASSLTGDTIYF
V gene: TRBV5-5
J gene: TRBJ1-3
D gene: NA
clone size: NA

CDR3 DNA: TGTGCCTGGAGTGTACTGGGGGTCCAAGAGACCCAGTACTTC
CDR3 protein: CAWSVLGVQETQYF
V gene: TRBV30
J gene: TRBJ2-5
D gene: NA
clone size: few

CDR3 DNA: TGTGCCACCAGCAGAGGCCGCGGCCCCCTCTCCTACAATGAGCAGTTCTTC
CDR3 protein: CATSRGRGPLSYNEQFF
V gene: TRBV15
J gene: TRBJ2-1
D gene: NA
clone size: NA

CDR3 DNA: TGTGCCAGCAGCCCCGGGGGTCAATCAGAGACCCAGTACTTC
CDR3 protein: CASSPGGQSETQYF
V gene: TRBV7-9
J gene: TRBJ2-5
D gene: NA
clone size: few

CDR3 DNA: TGCAGCGTTGTATGGGGGTTGCGAGAGCAGTACTTC
CDR3 protein: CSVVWGLREQYF
V gene: TRBV29-1
J gene: TRBJ2-7
D gene: NA
clone size: few

CDR3 DNA: TGCGCCAGCAGCCAAGATCCCAAGATGAGAGGCTACACCTTC
CDR3 protein: CASSQDPKMRGYTF
V gene: TRBV4-3
J gene: TRBJ1-2
D gene: NA
clone size: NA

CDR3 DNA: TGTGCCAGCAGTTCCTCGGCGGTAGCGGGGGCCTTTCTGTACTTC
CDR3 protein: CASSSSAVAGAFLYF
V gene: TRBV27
J gene: TRBJ2-7
D gene: TRBD2
clone size: NA